The count of the clone carrying this T cell receptor (beta chain) is one. The data were obtained in a study of patients and donors after allogeneic stem cell transplantation. TCRdb fed the RT-PCR reads into MiXCR, producing one record per CDR3 protein. The data hold about a million distinct CDR3 sequences, with roughly 18% observed a single time. The germline gives CDR1 SNHLY, CDR2 FYNNEI. The ends lost 7 bases at V and 2 bases at J; junction bases unmatched: 7. CDR3 length: 14 amino acids. The chain recombines TRBV2 with TRBJ1-2; TRBD1 agrees at 7 bases. This TCR was sampled from a human donor who was either an allogeneic HSCT recipient or a stem cell or donor lymphocyte infusion donor (not recorded which). It is not recorded whose cells these are; they may come from a transplant donor. The sequencing input was blood, either unsorted or a sorted T cell fraction (not recorded which). CDR3 residues: CASNPQGQNYGYTF. Here the CDR3 DNA reads TGTGCCAGCAATCCCCAGGGACAGAACTATGGCTACACCTTC. The whole variable domain, remainder taken from reference TRBV2 and TRBJ1-2, is EPEVTQTPSHQVTQMGQEVILRCVPISNHLYFYWYRQILGQKVEFLVSFYNNEISEKSEIFDDQFSVERPDGSNFTLKIRSTKLEDSAMYFCASNPQGQNYGYTFGSGTRLTVV.